This T cell receptor (beta chain) appears in the sequencing data of a study of blood T cells in healthy people across ages. The CDR3 has 15 amino acids. The ends were cut back, 7 bases at V and 14 bases at J, with 28 bases in the middle. The V gene's germline CDR1 is SGHAT and CDR2 FQNNGV. Then a second PCR, running roughly 7 to 11 cycles, was carried out with a sample-barcoded 5' primer and a J-beta primer mix. MiXCR, applied by TCRdb to the 5' RACE reads, yields one record per CDR3 protein. The table shows over 700,000 distinct CDR3 sequences, with about 53% occurring only once. The chain couples TRBV11-2 to TRBJ2-3; weak D call: TRBD2 (5 bases). The clonotype originates from a man aged 80 or over in good health. The sequenced sample was blood. The CDR3: CASTPGSVGNRDAYF. In nucleotides, the CDR3 is TGTGCCAGCACCCCCGGTAGCGTAGGAAACAGAGACGCGTATTTT.